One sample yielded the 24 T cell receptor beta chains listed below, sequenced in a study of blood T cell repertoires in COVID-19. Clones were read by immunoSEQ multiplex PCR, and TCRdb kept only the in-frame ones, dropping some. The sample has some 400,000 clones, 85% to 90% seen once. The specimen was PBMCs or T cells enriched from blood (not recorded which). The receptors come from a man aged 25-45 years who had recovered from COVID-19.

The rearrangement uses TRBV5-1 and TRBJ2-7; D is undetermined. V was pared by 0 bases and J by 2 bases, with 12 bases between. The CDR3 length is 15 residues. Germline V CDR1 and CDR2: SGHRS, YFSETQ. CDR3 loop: CASSLGSTATYEQYF. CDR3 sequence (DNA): TGCGCCAGCAGCTTGGGATCGACTGCTACCTACGAGCAGTACTTC.

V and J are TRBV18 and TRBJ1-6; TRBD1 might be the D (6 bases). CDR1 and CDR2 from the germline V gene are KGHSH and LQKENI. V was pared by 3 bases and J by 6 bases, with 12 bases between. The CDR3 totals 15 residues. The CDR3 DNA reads TGTGCCAGCTCACCCCGGACAGAAACTAATTCACCCCTCCACTTT. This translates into CASSPRTETNSPLHF.

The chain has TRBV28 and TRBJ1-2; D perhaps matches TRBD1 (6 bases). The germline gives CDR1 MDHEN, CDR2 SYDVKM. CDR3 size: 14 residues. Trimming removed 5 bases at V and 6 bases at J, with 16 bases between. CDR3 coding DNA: TGTGCCAGCAGTCCACCCCAGACAGGCCATGGCTACACCTTC. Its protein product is CASSPPQTGHGYTF.

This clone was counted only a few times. For the CDR3, the DNA is TGCGCCAGCAGCGACAAACTAACGACAGGGGATACCTATGGCTACACCTTC. Translation gives CASSDKLTTGDTYGYTF. This sequence joins TRBV5-1 and TRBJ1-2; 8 positions match TRBD1. The CDR3 runs to 17 residues. V shed 4 bases and J 4 bases; nucleotides not matched to a gene: 15. Per germline, CDR1 SGHRS and CDR2 YFSETQ.

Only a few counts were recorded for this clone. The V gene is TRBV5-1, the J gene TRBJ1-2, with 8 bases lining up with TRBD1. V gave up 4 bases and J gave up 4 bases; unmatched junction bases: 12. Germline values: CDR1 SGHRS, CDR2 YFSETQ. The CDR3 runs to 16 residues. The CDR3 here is CASSPYGQGISYGYTF. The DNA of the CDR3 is TGCGCCAGCAGCCCATACGGACAGGGCATTAGCTATGGCTACACCTTC.

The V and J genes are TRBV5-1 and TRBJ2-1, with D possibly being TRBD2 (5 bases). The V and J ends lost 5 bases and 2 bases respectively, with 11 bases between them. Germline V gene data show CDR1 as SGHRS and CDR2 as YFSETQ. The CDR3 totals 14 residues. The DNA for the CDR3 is TGCGCCAGCAGTAGCGTCTCCCCCTACAATGAGCAGTTCTTC. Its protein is CASSSVSPYNEQFF.

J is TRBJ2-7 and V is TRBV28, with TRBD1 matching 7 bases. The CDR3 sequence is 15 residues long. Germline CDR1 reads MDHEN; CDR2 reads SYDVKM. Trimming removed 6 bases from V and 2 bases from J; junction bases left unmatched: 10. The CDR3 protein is CASSELDRVAYEQYF. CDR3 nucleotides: TGTGCCAGCAGCGAATTAGACAGGGTGGCCTACGAGCAGTACTTC. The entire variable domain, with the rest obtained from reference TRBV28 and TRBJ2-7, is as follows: DVKVTQSSRYLVKRTGEKVFLECVQDMDHENMFWYRQDPGLGLRLIYFSYDVKMKEKGDIPEGYSVSREKKERFSLILESASTNQTSMYLCASSELDRVAYEQYFGPGTRLTVT.

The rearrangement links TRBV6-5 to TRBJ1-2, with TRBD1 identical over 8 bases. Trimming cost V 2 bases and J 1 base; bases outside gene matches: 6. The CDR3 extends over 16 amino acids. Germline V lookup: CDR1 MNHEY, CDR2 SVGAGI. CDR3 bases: TGTGCCAGCAGTTACGGTCAGGGGGCTCGTAACTATGGCTACACCTTC. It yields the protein CASSYGQGARNYGYTF.

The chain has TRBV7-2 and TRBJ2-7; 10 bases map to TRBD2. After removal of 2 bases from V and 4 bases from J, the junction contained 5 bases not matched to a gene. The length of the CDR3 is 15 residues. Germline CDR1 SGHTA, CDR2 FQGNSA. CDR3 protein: CASSLQREGGYEQYF. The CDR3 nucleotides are TGTGCCAGCAGCTTACAGCGGGAGGGCGGTTACGAGCAGTACTTC.

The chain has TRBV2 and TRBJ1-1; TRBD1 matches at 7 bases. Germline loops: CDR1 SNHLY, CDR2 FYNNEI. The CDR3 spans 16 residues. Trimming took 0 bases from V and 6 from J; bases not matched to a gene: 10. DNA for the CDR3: TGTGCCAGCAGTGAAGCTCCCCCCCGGACAGGCGCTGAAGCTTTCTTT. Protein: CASSEAPPRTGAEAFF.

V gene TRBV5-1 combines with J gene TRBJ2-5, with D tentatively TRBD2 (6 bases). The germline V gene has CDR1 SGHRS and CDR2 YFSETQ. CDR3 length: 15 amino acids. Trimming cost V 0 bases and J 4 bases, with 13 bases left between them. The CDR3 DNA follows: TGCGCCAGCAGCTTGGCGGGACTCCGCGGAGAGACCCAGTACTTC. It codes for CASSLAGLRGETQYF. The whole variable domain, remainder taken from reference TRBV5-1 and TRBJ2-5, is KAGVTQTPRYLIKTRGQQVTLSCSPISGHRSVSWYQQTPGQGLQFLFEYFSETQRNKGNFPGRFSGRQFSNSRSEMNVSTLELGDSALYLCASSLAGLRGETQYFGPGTRLLVL.

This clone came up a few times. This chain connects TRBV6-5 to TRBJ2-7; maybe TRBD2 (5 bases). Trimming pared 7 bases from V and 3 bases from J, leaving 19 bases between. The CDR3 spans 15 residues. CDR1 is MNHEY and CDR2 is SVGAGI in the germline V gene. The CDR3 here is CASILFNGNRYEQYF. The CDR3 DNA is TGTGCCAGCATTCTATTCAACGGGAACCGCTACGAGCAGTACTTC.

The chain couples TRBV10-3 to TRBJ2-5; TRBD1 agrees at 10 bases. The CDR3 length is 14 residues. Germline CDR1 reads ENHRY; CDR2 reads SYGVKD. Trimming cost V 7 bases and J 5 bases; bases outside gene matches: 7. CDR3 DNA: TGTGCCATCAAACCCGGGACAGGGGTGGAGACCCAGTACTTC. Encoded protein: CAIKPGTGVETQYF.

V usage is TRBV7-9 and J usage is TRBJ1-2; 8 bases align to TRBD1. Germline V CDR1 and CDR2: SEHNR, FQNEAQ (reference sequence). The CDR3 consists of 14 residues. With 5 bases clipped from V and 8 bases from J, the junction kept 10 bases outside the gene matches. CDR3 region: CASSLGQGAEGYTF. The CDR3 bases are TGTGCCAGCAGCCTCGGACAGGGCGCGGAAGGCTACACCTTC. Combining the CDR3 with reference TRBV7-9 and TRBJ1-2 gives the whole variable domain DTGVSQNPRHKITKRGQNVTFRCDPISEHNRLYWYRQTLGQGPEFLTYFQNEAQLEKSRLLSDRFSAERPKGSFSTLEIQRTEQGDSAMYLCASSLGQGAEGYTFGSGTRLTVV.

CDR3 DNA: TGTGCCAGCAGCTCAGGACAGGGTTTGGAGGAGCAGTACTTC. It translates to CASSSGQGLEEQYF. The rearrangement joins TRBV7-6 to TRBJ2-7, with TRBD1 matching 8 bases. CDR3 length: 14 residues. Germline CDR1 reads SGHVS; CDR2 reads FNYEAQ. The ends lost 4 bases at V and 7 bases at J; junction bases unmatched: 9. The full variable domain, rest sourced from reference TRBV7-6 and TRBJ2-7, is GAGVSQSPRYKVTKRGQDVALRCDPISGHVSLYWYRQALGQGPEFLTYFNYEAQQDKSGLPNDRFSAERPEGSISTLTIQRTEQRDSAMYRCASSSGQGLEEQYFGPGTRLTVT.

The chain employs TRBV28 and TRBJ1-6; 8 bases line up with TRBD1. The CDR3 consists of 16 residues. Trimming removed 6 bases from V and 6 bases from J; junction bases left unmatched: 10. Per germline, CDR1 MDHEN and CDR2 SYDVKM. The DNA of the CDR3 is TGTGCCAGCAGCATTCCAGGGGGCTGGACTAATTCACCCCTCCACTTT. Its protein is CASSIPGGWTNSPLHF.

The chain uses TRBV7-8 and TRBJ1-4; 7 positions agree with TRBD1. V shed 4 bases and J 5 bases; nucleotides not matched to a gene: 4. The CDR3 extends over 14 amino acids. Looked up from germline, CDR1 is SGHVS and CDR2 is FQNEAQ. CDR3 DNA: TGTGCCAGCAGCTCTATGGACAGGAATGAAAAACTGTTTTTT. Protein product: CASSSMDRNEKLFF. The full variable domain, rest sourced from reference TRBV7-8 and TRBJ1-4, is GAGVSQSPRYKVAKRGQDVALRCDPISGHVSLFWYQQALGQGPEFLTYFQNEAQLDKSGLPSDRFFAERPEGSVSTLKIQRTQQEDSAVYLCASSSMDRNEKLFFGSGTQLSVL.

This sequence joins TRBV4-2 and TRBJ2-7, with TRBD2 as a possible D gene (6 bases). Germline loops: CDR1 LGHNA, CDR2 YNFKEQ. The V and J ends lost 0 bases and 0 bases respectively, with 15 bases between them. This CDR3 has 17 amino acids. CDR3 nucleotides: TGTGCCAGCAGCCAAGAACCGGGTAGCGGATACTCCTACGAGCAGTACTTC. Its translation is CASSQEPGSGYSYEQYF.

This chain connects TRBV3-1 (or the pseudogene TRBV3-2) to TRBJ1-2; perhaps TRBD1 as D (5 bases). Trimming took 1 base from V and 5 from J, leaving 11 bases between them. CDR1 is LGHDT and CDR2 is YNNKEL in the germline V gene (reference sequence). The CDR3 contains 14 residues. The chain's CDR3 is CASSQGRGEYGYTF. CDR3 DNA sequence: TGTGCCAGCAGCCAAGGGCGGGGGGAGTATGGCTACACCTTC.

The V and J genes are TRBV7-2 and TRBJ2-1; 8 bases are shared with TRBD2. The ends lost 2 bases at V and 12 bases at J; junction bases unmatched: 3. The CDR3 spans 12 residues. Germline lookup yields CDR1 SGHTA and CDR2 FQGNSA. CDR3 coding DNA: TGTGCCAGCAGCTTAATACGGGAGGGGCAGTTCTTC. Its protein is CASSLIREGQFF.

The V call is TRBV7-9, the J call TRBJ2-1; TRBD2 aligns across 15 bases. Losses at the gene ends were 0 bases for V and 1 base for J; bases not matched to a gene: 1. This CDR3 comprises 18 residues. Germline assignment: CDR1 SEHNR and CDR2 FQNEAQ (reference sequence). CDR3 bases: TGTGCCAGCAGCTTAGCGGGGACTAGCGGGAGGTCCTACAATGAGCAGTTCTTC. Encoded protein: CASSLAGTSGRSYNEQFF. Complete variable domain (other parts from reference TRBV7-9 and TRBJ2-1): DTGVSQNPRHKITKRGQNVTFRCDPISEHNRLYWYRQTLGQGPEFLTYFQNEAQLEKSRLLSDRFSAERPKGSFSTLEIQRTEQGDSAMYLCASSLAGTSGRSYNEQFFGPGTRLTVL.

The CDR3 nucleotides read TGTGCCAGCAGCCGGTCCCAGGGGGCGCCCTATGGCTACACCTTC. It encodes CASSRSQGAPYGYTF. The genes are TRBV3-1 (or the pseudogene TRBV3-2) and TRBJ1-2, with 8 nucleotides matching TRBD1. This CDR3 has 15 residues. In germline, CDR1 is LGHDT, CDR2 YNNKEL (reference sequence). J was trimmed by 4 bases and V by 4 bases; bases with no gene match: 8.

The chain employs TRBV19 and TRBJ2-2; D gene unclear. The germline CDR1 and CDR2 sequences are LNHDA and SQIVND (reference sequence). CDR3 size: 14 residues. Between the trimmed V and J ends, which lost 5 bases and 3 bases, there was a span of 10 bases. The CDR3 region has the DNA TGTGCCAGTAGTGCGCGGTGGGACACCGGGGAGCTGTTTTTT. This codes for CASSARWDTGELFF.

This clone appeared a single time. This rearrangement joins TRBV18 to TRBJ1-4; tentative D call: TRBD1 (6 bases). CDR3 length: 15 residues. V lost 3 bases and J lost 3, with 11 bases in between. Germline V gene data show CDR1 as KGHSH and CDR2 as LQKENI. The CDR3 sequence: CASSPDSWANEKLFF. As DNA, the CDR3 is TGTGCCAGCTCACCGGACAGTTGGGCTAATGAAAAACTGTTTTTT.